This T cell receptor beta chain was recovered during a study of blood T cells in healthy people across ages. For the second PCR, which ran for roughly 6 to 12 cycles, a sample-barcoded 5' primer and a J-beta primer mix were used. MiXCR was run by TCRdb on the 5' RACE reads, yielding one entry per CDR3 protein. This sample carries 1.5 million or so distinct CDR3 sequences, roughly two fifths of them seen once, and the ten largest clones take about 3.8%. This clonotype was recorded a few times. Germline V gene sequence: CDR1 SGHTA, CDR2 FQGNSA. Deletions cut 1 base from V and 9 bases from J, with 12 bases between. CDR3 length: 13 residues.

V usage is TRBV7-2 and J usage is TRBJ2-5; D unclear. The TCR originated in a woman younger than 35 in good health. The sample comprised blood. The chain's CDR3 is CASSLVHVEAQYF. DNA for the CDR3: TGTGCCAGCAGCTTAGTTCACGTCGAGGCCCAGTACTTC.